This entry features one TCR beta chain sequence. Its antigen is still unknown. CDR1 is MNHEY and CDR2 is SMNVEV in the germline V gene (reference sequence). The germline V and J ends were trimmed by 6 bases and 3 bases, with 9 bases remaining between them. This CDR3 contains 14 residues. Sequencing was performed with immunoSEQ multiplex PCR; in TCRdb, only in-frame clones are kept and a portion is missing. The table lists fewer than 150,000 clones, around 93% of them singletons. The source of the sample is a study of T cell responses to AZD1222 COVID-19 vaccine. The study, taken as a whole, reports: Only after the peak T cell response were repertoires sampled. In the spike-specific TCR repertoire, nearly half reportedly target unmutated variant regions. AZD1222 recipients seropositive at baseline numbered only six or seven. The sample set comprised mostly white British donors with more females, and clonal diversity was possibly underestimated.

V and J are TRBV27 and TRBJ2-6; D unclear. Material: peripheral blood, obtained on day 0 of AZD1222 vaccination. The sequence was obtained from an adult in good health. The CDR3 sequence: CASRPRLGANVLTF. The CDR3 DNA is TGTGCCAGCAGGCCTCGCCTTGGGGCCAACGTCCTGACTTTC.